The 32 T cell receptor beta chains listed next were all sequenced from one sample in a study of response to subunit inactivated influenza vaccine. Using its own MiXCR run on the RT-PCR reads, TCRdb lists one record per CDR3 protein. The sample yields around 540,000 distinct CDR3 sequences, approximately 10% seen once. The source was PBMCs from blood, collected on the day of vaccination. Receptors were obtained from a man aged 50-60 years who received an inactivated influenza vaccine.

This clonotype was counted a few times. The chain is built from TRBV30 and TRBJ2-1, with 11 bases matching TRBD1. The V gene end was trimmed by 8 bases and the J gene end by 4 bases; junction bases not matched to a gene: 13. The CDR3 runs to 16 residues. Germline V lookup: CDR1 GTSNPN, CDR2 SVGIG (reference sequence). CDR3 loop: CARSGQGAYAYNEQFF. Here the CDR3 DNA reads TGTGCCCGCAGTGGACAGGGGGCTTACGCGTACAATGAGCAGTTCTTC.

The table lists this clonotype with a few counts. The chain has TRBV12-3 or TRBV12-4 and TRBJ2-7; D unresolved. The CDR3 sequence is 11 residues long. V was pared by 6 bases and J by 7 bases, with 10 bases between. CDR3 sequence reads: CASRETGEQYF. CDR3 in DNA: TGTGCCAGCAGAGAAACGGGTGAGCAGTACTTC.

This chain joins TRBV20-1 and TRBJ1-2; 8 nucleotides line up with TRBD1. J gave up 1 base and V 1 base, and 8 bases lay outside the gene matches. This CDR3 is built from 16 residues. Germline values: CDR1 DFQATT, CDR2 SNEGSKA (reference sequence). As DNA, the CDR3 is TGCAGTGCTAGAGCCCTGGCAGGGGGCGGTAACTATGGCTACACCTTC. Its protein is CSARALAGGGNYGYTF.

This clonotype was counted ten times or more. The V gene is TRBV12-3 or TRBV12-4, the J gene TRBJ2-7; D is perhaps TRBD1 (5 bases). V was cut by 6 bases and J by 2 bases, with 11 bases left in between. The CDR3 extends over 13 amino acids. Here the CDR3 DNA reads TGTGCCAGCAGCACAGGATTAACCTACGAGCAGTACTTC. Encoded protein: CASSTGLTYEQYF.

There are a few counts of this clonotype. The chain couples TRBV18 to TRBJ2-1; 15 nucleotides align to TRBD2. Germline-derived CDR1 and CDR2 are KGHSH and LQKENI. The CDR3 has 18 amino acids. The trim removed 3 bases at V and 2 bases at J, leaving 5 bases unmatched. CDR3 nucleotide sequence: TGTGCCAGCTCACCGCCCGGGACTAGCGGGGGGACCTACAATGAGCAGTTCTTC. Translating it yields CASSPPGTSGGTYNEQFF.

This clonotype was counted only a few times. This chain joins TRBV24-1 and TRBJ2-2, with 8 bases matching TRBD2. CDR3 size: 15 residues. V shed 7 bases and J 0 bases; nucleotides not matched to a gene: 3. CDR1 is KGHDR and CDR2 is SFDVKD in the germline V gene. CDR3 loop: CATSAGGANTGELFF. As DNA, the CDR3 is TGTGCCACCAGCGCGGGGGGAGCGAACACCGGGGAGCTGTTTTTT.

This clonotype was seen only a few times. The chain joins TRBV2 to TRBJ1-5; D remains unclear. Germline V lookup: CDR1 SNHLY, CDR2 FYNNEI. CDR3 size: 12 residues. The germline V and J ends were trimmed by 4 bases and 7 bases, with 8 bases remaining between them. The CDR3 here is CASSGGGQPQHF. The DNA of the CDR3 is TGTGCCAGCAGTGGGGGTGGGCAGCCCCAGCATTTT.

This clonotype was detected many times. The chain couples TRBV5-1 to TRBJ2-2; TRBD2 matches 12 bases. The CDR3 length is 16 residues. The V and J ends lost 3 bases and 3 bases, in that order; junction bases with no gene match: 3. CDR1 is SGHRS and CDR2 is YFSETQ in the germline V gene. The CDR3 DNA sequence: TGCGCCAGCAGCTCCGGACTAGCGGGGCACACCGGGGAGCTGTTTTTT. Translation: CASSSGLAGHTGELFF.

The table lists this clonotype with a few counts. The chain links TRBV20-1 to TRBJ2-7; D unclear. V lost 1 base and J lost 7, with 17 bases in between. CDR1 DFQATT and CDR2 SNEGSKA come from the germline V gene (reference sequence). There are 14 residues in the CDR3. CDR3: CSARAKGRALEQYF. CDR3 DNA sequence: TGCAGTGCTAGAGCAAAAGGTAGAGCCTTAGAGCAGTACTTC.

The J gene is TRBJ2-2, the V gene TRBV5-1, with D hard to call. V lost 1 base, J lost 1 base, and 11 bases lay in between. Germline lookup yields CDR1 SGHRS and CDR2 YFSETQ. The CDR3 totals 16 residues. CDR3 nucleotide sequence: TGCGCCAGCAGCTTGAATCCCTGGCTGAACACCGGGGAGCTGTTTTTT. This translates into CASSLNPWLNTGELFF.

Notes on this clonotype: Since a much larger clone is just one base distant, this may be a read error. The chain links TRBV29-1 to TRBJ2-2, with D tentatively TRBD1 (5 bases). Germline V gene sequence: CDR1 SQVTM, CDR2 ANQGSEA. V shed 4 bases and J shed 3 bases, with 12 bases lying between them. This CDR3 region has 14 residues. The CDR3 spells CSVVAGLHTGELFF. The CDR3 nucleotides are TGCAGCGTTGTTGCAGGGCTACACACCGGGGAGCTGTTTTTT.

DNA of the CDR3: TGCGCCAGCAGCTTAAGCCAGTTCACTGAAGCTTTCTTT. It encodes CASSLSQFTEAFF. The rearrangement links TRBV5-1 to TRBJ1-1; no clear D gene. This CDR3 contains 13 residues. Germline V CDR1 and CDR2: SGHRS, YFSETQ. V lost 2 bases to trimming and J lost 4 bases, with 9 bases between them.

This chain connects TRBV21-1 to TRBJ2-5. TRBV21-1 is a listed pseudogene. This CDR3 spans 14 amino acids. This CDR3 is CASSREGSEETQYF. The DNA for the CDR3 is TGTGCCAGCAGCAGGGAAGGGTCCGAAGAGACCCAGTACTTC.

This clonotype was found once. At one end the junction does not follow the germline gene, possibly because of a read error. V usage is TRBV7-8 and J usage is TRBJ2-7; tentatively, D is TRBD2 (6 bases). The CDR3 length is 13 residues. The germline V gene encodes CDR1 SGHVS and CDR2 FQNEAQ. The CDR3 region has the DNA TGTACCAGCAGCCTTGGAGGGACGTACGAGCAGTACTTC. Residues: CTSSLGGTYEQYF.

CDR3 protein: CASSLFVLAGVLDTQYF. CDR3 bases: TGTGCCAGCAGTTTGTTTGTGCTAGCGGGAGTATTGGATACGCAGTATTTT. The chain couples TRBV12-3 or TRBV12-4 to TRBJ2-3; 10 positions match TRBD2. The CDR3 loop spans 17 amino acids. V lost 3 bases and J lost 6; bases outside the gene matches: 12.

This clonotype was observed many times. CDR3 in DNA: TGCGCCAGCAGGGGAGGTCGTGGGAGGATCACCAATGAGCAGTTCTTC. Amino acids: CASRGGRGRITNEQFF. V gene TRBV5-1 combines with J gene TRBJ2-1, with D perhaps matching TRBD2 (6 bases). Trimming left V 5 bases short and J 6 bases short, with 21 bases between. Germline CDR1 is SGHRS and CDR2 is YFSETQ. The CDR3 consists of 16 residues. Combining the CDR3 with reference TRBV5-1 and TRBJ2-1 gives the whole variable domain KAGVTQTPRYLIKTRGQQVTLSCSPISGHRSVSWYQQTPGQGLQFLFEYFSETQRNKGNFPGRFSGRQFSNSRSEMNVSTLELGDSALYLCASRGGRGRITNEQFFGPGTRLTVL.

V usage is TRBV10-1 and J usage is TRBJ1-5; possibly TRBD1 for D (5 bases). Deletions cut 2 bases from V and 6 bases from J, with 11 bases between. The CDR3 extends over 14 amino acids. Germline V lookup: CDR1 WNHNN, CDR2 SYGVQD (reference sequence). CDR3 protein: CASSEGRVAQPQHF. The CDR3 DNA reads TGCGCCAGCAGTGAGGGCAGGGTCGCTCAGCCCCAGCATTTT.

This clonotype has only a few counts. The chain couples TRBV3-1 to TRBJ2-1; D is uncertain. Germline V CDR1 and CDR2: LGHDT, YNNKEL (reference sequence). The CDR3 is 11 residues long. Trimming stripped 1 base from V and 10 bases from J, with 5 bases between. Here the CDR3 reads CASSQVWEQFF. The CDR3 DNA reads as TGTGCCAGCAGCCAAGTCTGGGAGCAGTTCTTC.

The gene calls are TRBV15 and TRBJ2-7, with TRBD2 matching over 9 bases. The ends lost 2 bases at V and 5 bases at J; junction bases unmatched: 7. The germline V gene has CDR1 LNHNV and CDR2 YYDKDF (reference sequence). This CDR3 has 15 amino acids. CDR3 bases: TGTGCCACCAGCAGACTTTTCCTAGCGGGACACGAGCAGTACTTC. Protein sequence: CATSRLFLAGHEQYF.

The chain carries TRBV12-3 or TRBV12-4 and TRBJ2-1, with TRBD1 matching over 11 bases. Trimming cost V 5 bases and J 4 bases; bases outside gene matches: 4. The CDR3 length is 15 residues. Here the CDR3 DNA reads TGTGCCAGCAGTGGGACAGGGGGACCTTACAATGAGCAGTTCTTC. Residues: CASSGTGGPYNEQFF.

This chain joins TRBV7-2 and TRBJ2-2, with TRBD2 identical over 10 bases. V was clipped by 6 bases and J by 7 bases; unmatched bases: 8. Germline loops: CDR1 SGHTA, CDR2 FQGNSA. This CDR3 has 15 amino acids. The CDR3 nucleotides read TGTGCCAGCAGTTACCTAGCGGGAGTGGTCGGGGAGCTGTTTTTT. This translates into CASSYLAGVVGELFF.

In this sample, this clonotype turned up a few times. This rearrangement joins TRBV6-2 or TRBV6-3 to TRBJ2-2; 7 nucleotides agree with TRBD1. The CDR3 covers 17 residues. Germline values: CDR1 MNHEY, CDR2 SVGEGT. J lost 4 bases, V lost 2 bases, and 10 bases had no gene match. CDR3 in DNA: TGTGCCAGCAGTTACAAAGGGGGACAGCCCTTCACCGGGGAGCTGTTTTTT. Protein sequence: CASSYKGGQPFTGELFF.

This chain connects TRBV28 to TRBJ2-7, with 9 bases that match TRBD2. Germline V gene data show CDR1 as MDHEN and CDR2 as SYDVKM. The CDR3 totals 14 residues. Trimming removed 8 bases from V and 2 bases from J; junction bases left unmatched: 7. CDR3 coding DNA: TGTGCCAGCGACAGGGCGGGAGGGGCCTACGAGCAGTACTTC. Translated: CASDRAGGAYEQYF.

The rearrangement joins TRBV29-1 to TRBJ2-1; weak D call: TRBD2 (6 bases). Trimming cost V 4 bases and J 4 bases, with 20 bases left between them. Germline values: CDR1 SQVTM, CDR2 ANQGSEA. CDR3 length: 16 residues. The CDR3 nucleotides are TGCAGCGTTGTTCCCGGGACTGACAGTCCGTACAATGAGCAGTTCTTC. This encodes CSVVPGTDSPYNEQFF.

In this sample, this clonotype turned up a few times. The V gene is TRBV6-2 or TRBV6-3, the J gene TRBJ1-6; D not resolved. CDR1 MNHEY and CDR2 SVGEGT come from the germline V gene. The CDR3 length is 14 residues. Trimming stripped 5 bases from V and 8 bases from J, with 13 bases between. In DNA form, the CDR3 reads TGTGCCAGCAGTCCCGGGTATAGAGATTCACCCCTCCACTTT. This encodes CASSPGYRDSPLHF.

This clonotype was detected only a few times. J is TRBJ2-5 and V is TRBV7-9; 7 nucleotides match TRBD2. CDR1 SEHNR and CDR2 FQNEAQ come from the germline V gene (reference sequence). The CDR3 has 17 residues. V lost 2 bases to trimming and J lost 4 bases; unmatched junction nucleotides: 13. Here the CDR3 reads CASSLWRGIGFLETQYF. Written as DNA, the CDR3 is TGTGCCAGCAGCTTATGGCGGGGGATCGGGTTTCTAGAGACCCAGTACTTC.

This clonotype was found a few times. The genes are TRBV7-9 and TRBJ2-1, with TRBD2 matching over 11 bases. CDR3 size: 16 residues. CDR1 SEHNR and CDR2 FQNEAQ come from the germline V gene (reference sequence). V gave up 5 bases and J gave up 2 bases; unmatched junction bases: 5. CDR3 protein: CASSRGGLAAYNEQFF. The CDR3 nucleotides read TGTGCCAGCAGCCGAGGGGGACTAGCGGCCTACAATGAGCAGTTCTTC.

This clonotype was seen a handful of times. This sequence joins TRBV10-3 and TRBJ2-7; TRBD2 agrees at 12 bases. This CDR3 spans 15 amino acids. Trimming cost V 4 bases and J 4 bases; bases outside gene matches: 5. Germline-derived CDR1 and CDR2 are ENHRY and SYGVKD. CDR3 sequence reads: CAISGGTSGLYEQYF. The CDR3, as DNA: TGTGCCATCAGTGGCGGGACTAGCGGGTTGTACGAGCAGTACTTC.

This clonotype was seen repeatedly, ten times or more. One end of the junction does not line up with germline, which may come from a read error. This sequence joins TRBV6-1 and TRBJ2-5, with D possibly being TRBD2 (5 bases). From germline, CDR1 is MNHNS and CDR2 SASEGT. The CDR3 spans 13 residues. The CDR3 protein is CASREGGQETQYF. DNA for the CDR3: TGTGCCAGCAGAGAAGGAGGACAAGAGACCCAGTACTTC.

The J gene is TRBJ2-7, the V gene TRBV5-5; D uncertain. Germline values: CDR1 SGHKS, CDR2 YYEKEE (reference sequence). Trimming removed 4 bases from V and 1 base from J, with 9 bases in between. CDR3 length equals 13 residues. DNA of the CDR3: TGTGCCAGCAGCCAAAGCGTATCCTACGAGCAGTACTTC. Translation gives CASSQSVSYEQYF.

This chain joins TRBV29-1 and TRBJ2-1, with 11 bases that match TRBD1. V lost 6 bases, J lost 9 bases, and 10 bases stayed unmatched. CDR3 length equals 14 residues. In germline, CDR1 is SQVTM, CDR2 ANQGSEA. This chain's CDR3 is CSVDNRDRGGEQFF. CDR3 bases: TGCAGCGTGGATAACCGGGACAGGGGGGGTGAGCAGTTCTTC.

This clonotype showed up many times. The chain uses TRBV5-1 and TRBJ2-3; D uncertain. Germline CDR1 and CDR2: SGHRS and YFSETQ. The CDR3 is made up of 13 amino acids. With 2 bases removed from V and 7 bases from J, the gap between germline ends came to 11 bases. The CDR3 here is CASSFSLENTQYF. CDR3 coding DNA: TGCGCCAGCAGCTTCAGCCTAGAAAATACGCAGTATTTT.